These 21 T cell receptor beta chains share one sample of origin, sequenced in a study of TIL therapy for anti-PD-1-resistant metastatic lung cancer. This sample's time point: pre-treatment sample, taken before nivolumab and TIL therapy. Sequencing used immunoSEQ v3. This table comes from immunoSEQ multiplex PCR, and its TCRdb copy is limited to in-frame clones, with some not included. Of under 65,000 clones in the sample, about 81% were seen once. Sequencing was performed on blood, taken at baseline. The receptors shown here come from a person aged 25-79 years with non-small cell lung cancer.

The chain links TRBV7-2 to TRBJ1-1, with a possible D match to TRBD1 (6 bases). Between the trimmed V and J ends, which lost 2 bases and 4 bases, there was a span of 11 bases. Per the germline V gene, CDR1 is SGHTA and CDR2 is FQGNSA. This CDR3 comprises 14 residues. The CDR3, as DNA: TGTGCCAGCAGCTTAAGGCAGGGGTCCACTGAAGCTTTCTTT. Translation: CASSLRQGSTEAFF.

The chain uses TRBV7-2 and TRBJ1-4, with D tentatively TRBD1 (5 bases). Trimming removed 0 bases at V and 9 bases at J, with 11 bases between. The CDR3 consists of 14 residues. Germline assignment: CDR1 SGHTA and CDR2 FQGNSA. The CDR3 region is CASSLAGGVKKLFF. The CDR3 DNA reads as TGTGCCAGCAGCTTAGCGGGGGGGGTGAAAAAACTGTTTTTT. Based on the CDR3 plus reference TRBV7-2 and TRBJ1-4, the full variable domain is GAGVSQSPSNKVTEKGKDVELRCDPISGHTALYWYRQSLGQGLEFLIYFQGNSAPDKSGLPSDRFSAERTGGSVSTLTIQRTQQEDSAVYLCASSLAGGVKKLFFGSGTQLSVL.

The chain joins TRBV4-3 to TRBJ2-6; 7 nucleotides match TRBD1. In germline, CDR1 is LGHNA, CDR2 YSLEER. V gave up 3 bases and J gave up 4 bases; unmatched junction bases: 12. The CDR3 has 18 amino acids. For the CDR3, the DNA is TGCGCCAGCAGCCAGGATTTGAACAGGGGATCCGGGGCCAACGTCCTGACTTTC. As protein: CASSQDLNRGSGANVLTF.

The rearrangement links TRBV3-1 (or the pseudogene TRBV3-2) to TRBJ1-6; 10 nucleotides line up with TRBD1. After removal of 6 bases from V and 8 bases from J, the junction contained 10 bases not matched to a gene. Germline CDR1 is LGHDT and CDR2 is YNNKEL (reference sequence). CDR3 length equals 16 residues. As DNA, the CDR3 is TGTGCCAGCAGACCAGACAGGGGGCGCAAGGATTCACCCCTCCACTTT. This translates into CASRPDRGRKDSPLHF.

This sequence joins TRBV5-1 and TRBJ2-1; 13 nucleotides match TRBD2. Trimming took 4 bases from V and 0 from J; bases not matched to a gene: 7. The CDR3 has 18 residues. Germline values: CDR1 SGHRS, CDR2 YFSETQ. Here the CDR3 DNA reads TGCGCCAGCAGCACCGGGACTAGCGGGATCGGCTCCTACAATGAGCAGTTCTTC. Encoded protein: CASSTGTSGIGSYNEQFF.

The chain has TRBV19 and TRBJ2-7; D is perhaps TRBD2 (6 bases). V lost 5 bases to trimming and J lost 0 bases, with 14 bases between them. This CDR3 has 15 amino acids. The germline V gene encodes CDR1 LNHDA and CDR2 SQIVND (reference sequence). The DNA for the CDR3 is TGTGCCAGTAGTCCTTTGCACGGGAGCTCCTACGAGCAGTACTTC. It yields the protein CASSPLHGSSYEQYF.

This chain connects TRBV3-1 (or the pseudogene TRBV3-2) to TRBJ2-6; no definite D call. Trimming took 4 bases from V and 0 from J, leaving 7 bases between them. The CDR3 consists of 15 residues. Germline CDR1 LGHDT, CDR2 YNNKEL (reference sequence). This chain's CDR3 is CASSPVFSGANVLTF. CDR3 sequence (DNA): TGTGCCAGCAGCCCAGTGTTCTCTGGGGCCAACGTCCTGACTTTC.

This clone was found a few times. The chain carries TRBV6-5 and TRBJ1-6; 8 bases map to TRBD1. V trimming: 0 bases; J trimming: 10 bases; junction bases outside the gene matches: 8. The CDR3 extends over 16 amino acids. In germline, CDR1 is MNHEY, CDR2 SVGAGI. CDR3 coding DNA: TGTGCCAGCAGTTACTCATCCCGGGACAGGACCTCACCCCTCCACTTT. It codes for CASSYSSRDRTSPLHF.

This clone was counted only a few times. This chain connects TRBV5-1 to TRBJ1-1; D is unresolved. V lost 2 bases and J lost 2, with 7 bases in between. The germline V gene encodes CDR1 SGHRS and CDR2 YFSETQ. The CDR3 totals 13 residues. CDR3 protein: CASSFYGNTEAFF. For the CDR3, the DNA is TGCGCCAGCAGCTTCTACGGAAACACTGAAGCTTTCTTT.

The chain uses TRBV29-1 and TRBJ2-7, with TRBD2 matching 11 bases. CDR3 length: 13 amino acids. Germline V gives CDR1 SQVTM, CDR2 ANQGSEA. V shed 7 bases, J shed 3 bases, and the junction held 5 bases outside the gene matches. The CDR3 is CSALLAGDYEQYF. The CDR3 DNA sequence: TGCAGCGCCCTACTAGCGGGGGACTACGAGCAGTACTTC.

The chain employs TRBV5-1 and TRBJ1-3, with D uncertain. Germline V lookup: CDR1 SGHRS, CDR2 YFSETQ. This CDR3 has 15 residues. Trimming pared 2 bases from V and 2 bases from J, leaving 11 bases between. CDR3 in amino acids: CASSFDSRAGNTIYF. The CDR3 region has the DNA TGCGCCAGCAGCTTCGATAGTCGGGCTGGAAACACCATATATTTT. The entire variable domain, with the rest obtained from reference TRBV5-1 and TRBJ1-3, is as follows: KAGVTQTPRYLIKTRGQQVTLSCSPISGHRSVSWYQQTPGQGLQFLFEYFSETQRNKGNFPGRFSGRQFSNSRSEMNVSTLELGDSALYLCASSFDSRAGNTIYFGEGSWLTVV.

The chain couples TRBV9 to TRBJ2-3; no clear D. The germline V and J ends were trimmed by 5 bases and 1 base, with 11 bases remaining between them. The CDR3 extends over 14 amino acids. Germline V gives CDR1 SGDLS, CDR2 YYNGEE. The CDR3 DNA reads TGTGCCAGCAGTATGAGCCGCGGCACAGATACGCAGTATTTT. Translating gives CASSMSRGTDTQYF.

The rearrangement links TRBV6-5 to TRBJ2-2; D gene ambiguous. CDR1 is MNHEY and CDR2 is SVGAGI in the germline V gene. The germline V and J ends were trimmed by 5 bases and 3 bases, with 13 bases remaining between them. The CDR3 loop spans 15 amino acids. Here the CDR3 DNA reads TGTGCCAGCAGTCCAACCTACGTGGACACCGGGGAGCTGTTTTTT. It is translated as CASSPTYVDTGELFF.

The V call is TRBV6-2 or TRBV6-3, the J call TRBJ2-2; possible D gene TRBD2, 5 bases. Between the trimmed V and J ends, which lost 5 bases and 4 bases, there was a span of 17 bases. The CDR3 loop spans 16 amino acids. Germline V gene data show CDR1 as MNHEY and CDR2 as SVGEGT. This CDR3 is CASSTVHSEGTGELFF. The CDR3 DNA reads TGTGCCAGCAGTACTGTTCATAGTGAGGGCACCGGGGAGCTGTTTTTT.

This chain joins TRBV9 and TRBJ2-7, with TRBD1 matching over 9 bases. This CDR3 region has 15 residues. Looked up from germline, CDR1 is SGDLS and CDR2 is YYNGEE. Trimming took 4 bases from V and 2 from J; bases not matched to a gene: 7. The CDR3 sequence: CASSPTTGGAYEQYF. In DNA, the CDR3 is TGTGCCAGCAGCCCAACGACAGGGGGGGCCTACGAGCAGTACTTC.

CDR3 residues: CASSQSGRLGNIQYF. The CDR3 DNA is TGTGCCAGCAGCCAGTCGGGGCGTCTGGGAAACATTCAGTACTTC. The chain combines TRBV3-1 (or the pseudogene TRBV3-2) with TRBJ2-4; possibly TRBD1 or TRBD2 for D (5 bases each). Trimming cost V 3 bases and J 6 bases, with 15 bases left between them. The CDR3 consists of 15 residues. CDR1 and CDR2 (germline): LGHDT, YNNKEL (reference sequence).

The chain links TRBV3-1 (or the pseudogene TRBV3-2) to TRBJ1-4; D may be TRBD1 (5 bases). CDR1 LGHDT and CDR2 YNNKEL come from the germline V gene (reference sequence). With 2 bases removed from V and 2 bases from J, the gap between germline ends came to 9 bases. The CDR3 contains 15 residues. The CDR3 nucleotides read TGTGCCAGCAGCCAAAAGGGGACCACTAATGAAAAACTGTTTTTT. Translation: CASSQKGTTNEKLFF.

This chain uses TRBV6-1 with TRBJ1-1; a possible D gene is TRBD1 (5 bases). In germline, CDR1 is MNHNS, CDR2 SASEGT. The ends were cut back, 2 bases at V and 3 bases at J, with 13 bases in the middle. CDR3 length: 15 residues. DNA for the CDR3: TGTGCCAGCAGTGAATCTTGGGGGGAGTACACTGAAGCTTTCTTT. It codes for CASSESWGEYTEAFF.

V is TRBV6-6 and J is TRBJ1-2, with a possible D match to TRBD1 (6 bases). Per germline, CDR1 MNHNY and CDR2 SVGAGI (reference sequence). CDR3 size: 13 residues. Trimming cost V 5 bases and J 5 bases, with 12 bases left between them. CDR3 sequence reads: CASSDTGLYGYTF. Written as DNA, the CDR3 is TGTGCCAGCAGTGACACAGGGCTGTATGGCTACACCTTC.

The chain has TRBV21-1 and TRBJ2-6; the D call in the table, TRBD2, was not verified against the DNA. TRBV21-1 is shown as a pseudogene. The CDR3 spans 19 residues. This CDR3 reads CASSKGGREGLSGANVLTF. DNA of the CDR3: TGTGCCAGCAGCAAAGGTGGAAGGGAGGGCCTCTCTGGGGCCAACGTCCTGACTTTC.

A note on this clone: Because the CDR3's place on the DNA is in doubt, the DNA is left out and the CDR3 is given as listed by TCRdb. The chain carries TRBV7-2 and TRBJ1-5. The CDR3 contains 11 residues when both ends are counted. Germline lookup yields CDR1 SGHTA and CDR2 FQGNSA. The CDR3 reads CASRSDGPSIF.